The 7 T cell receptor beta chains in this list originate from one sample, sequenced in a study of low-dose radiotherapy and immunotherapy resistance in tumors. Alpha and beta chains were covered, as first-strand cDNA relied on TRAV- and TRBV-specific primers. The TCRs were subjected to amplification over roughly 18 PCR cycles employing a constant-region primer in conjunction with a V-primer adapter. A single record per CDR3 protein comes from TCRdb applying MiXCR to the reads. The data show about 9,000 distinct CDR3 sequences, 69% seen once. Source of these receptors: a human donor with advanced metastatic prostate, ovarian, gallbladder or colorectal cancer (not recorded which). This table probably holds off-target reads from a library built for another chain.

This rearrangement joins TRBV6-1 to TRBJ1-5; 7 bases line up with TRBD1. The germline CDR1 and CDR2 sequences are MNHNS and SASEGT. The CDR3 is made up of 15 amino acids. V trimming: 2 bases; J trimming: 6 bases; junction bases outside the gene matches: 7. DNA for the CDR3: TGTGCCAGCAGTGAACTGGTACAGGGGTTTCAGCCCCAGCATTTT. It translates to CASSELVQGFQPQHF.

The rearrangement joins TRBV20-1 to TRBJ2-6; the match to TRBD2 covers 7 bases. The junction had 6 bases not matched to a gene; V was cut back by 0 bases and J by 1 base. The CDR3 has 17 amino acids. Germline V gene sequence: CDR1 DFQATT, CDR2 SNEGSKA (reference sequence). This CDR3 reads CSARDLGGGSGANVLTF. CDR3 DNA sequence: TGCAGTGCTAGAGATCTTGGGGGGGGGTCTGGGGCCAACGTCCTGACTTTC.

The V call is TRBV19, the J call TRBJ2-7; D unresolved. This CDR3 comprises 13 residues. Germline loops: CDR1 LNHDA, CDR2 SQIVND (reference sequence). With 3 bases removed from V and 4 bases from J, the gap between germline ends came to 10 bases. The CDR3 DNA follows: TGTGCCAGTAGTATCAGTACCCCTTACGAGCAGTACTTC. Its translation: CASSISTPYEQYF.

The V and J genes are TRBV5-1 and TRBJ2-2; 10 bases agree with TRBD1. Trimming cost V 4 bases and J 4 bases; bases outside gene matches: 7. The CDR3 loop spans 16 amino acids. Germline V lookup: CDR1 SGHRS, CDR2 YFSETQ. The CDR3 bases are TGCGCCAGCAGCGAGGGACAGGGGCGCATCACCGGGGAGCTGTTTTTT. It specifies CASSEGQGRITGELFF.

The chain has TRBV3-1 and TRBJ1-2; a possible D gene is TRBD1 (5 bases). Per the germline V gene, CDR1 is LGHDT and CDR2 is YNNKEL (reference sequence). Trimming stripped 1 base from V and 5 bases from J, with 11 bases between. This CDR3 spans 14 amino acids. CDR3 residues: CASSQGVQGYGYTF. The CDR3 DNA reads TGTGCCAGCAGCCAAGGGGTGCAGGGATATGGCTACACCTTC.

This rearrangement joins TRBV5-1 to TRBJ1-1; no definite D call. Trimming pared 0 bases from V and 0 bases from J, leaving 3 bases between. The germline CDR1 and CDR2 sequences are SGHRS and YFSETQ. The CDR3 covers 13 residues. Here the CDR3 reads CASSLEVNTEAFF. The CDR3 region has the DNA TGCGCCAGCAGCTTGGAAGTGAACACTGAAGCTTTCTTT. Full variable domain (missing parts from reference TRBV5-1 and TRBJ1-1): KAGVTQTPRYLIKTRGQQVTLSCSPISGHRSVSWYQQTPGQGLQFLFEYFSETQRNKGNFPGRFSGRQFSNSRSEMNVSTLELGDSALYLCASSLEVNTEAFFGQGTRLTVV.

This chain uses TRBV4-2 with TRBJ2-1, with 10 bases fitting TRBD2. V trimming: 4 bases; J trimming: 5 bases; junction bases outside the gene matches: 11. The CDR3 is 17 residues long. Germline CDR1 is LGHNA and CDR2 is YNFKEQ. For the CDR3, the DNA is TGTGCCAGCAGCCCCCGCCCGGCTAGCGGGGGTGACAATGAGCAGTTCTTC. Its protein is CASSPRPASGGDNEQFF.